The sequence of this TCR beta chain was determined in a study of T cells after yellow fever vaccination. About the research overall: Fractions with few cells were prepared using SMART-Seq v4 Ultra Low Input.

This clonotype appeared many times. The CDR3 is 12 amino acids. The ends were cut back, 6 bases at V and 7 bases at J, with 11 bases in the middle. Via MiXCR, TCRdb re-called the 5' RACE reads, giving one row per CDR3 protein. The repertoire holds around 250,000 distinct CDR3 sequences, 6% to 7.5% seen once, with roughly 0.86% in the top ten. This chain links TRBV12-3 or TRBV12-4 with TRBJ2-3; no clear D gene. This clonotype was sampled from a man under 40 who received the YFV17D yellow fever vaccine. Sequenced material: CD4+ T cells sorted from PBMCs, taken 15 days after the yellow fever booster vaccination. The CDR3 is CASSPSLNTQYF. Here the CDR3 DNA reads TGTGCCAGCAGCCCGTCCTTAAATACGCAGTATTTT.